The 29 T cell receptor beta chains presented below share a single source sample, sequenced in a study of blood T cells in healthy people across ages. Then a second PCR, running about 7 to 11 cycles, was carried out with a sample-barcoded 5' primer and a J-beta primer mix. TCRdb re-derived calls from the 5' RACE reads in MiXCR, one entry per CDR3 protein. The sample includes 2 million or so distinct CDR3 sequences, roughly 50% of them seen just once. The sample comprised blood. The source of these receptors is a woman in her forties in good health.

The chain has TRBV9 and TRBJ2-7; D possibly corresponds to TRBD1 (5 bases). Per germline, CDR1 SGDLS and CDR2 YYNGEE. V gave up 0 bases and J gave up 6 bases, with 10 bases separating them. The CDR3 spans 13 residues. In DNA form, the CDR3 reads TGTGCCAGCAGCGTAGTCACCCAGGGCGAGCAGTACTTC. It codes for CASSVVTQGEQYF.

Remarks on this clonotype: Mismatch with germline at one junction end may stem from a read error. The chain combines TRBV5-1 with TRBJ2-3, with 7 bases that match TRBD1. Germline lookup yields CDR1 SGHRS and CDR2 YFSETQ. The CDR3 length is 15 residues. As DNA, the CDR3 is TGTGCCAGCAGGGACCCCGGGACAGATACAGATACGCAGTATTTT. It translates to CASRDPGTDTDTQYF.

This clonotype was seen more than once but under ten times. The gene calls are TRBV2 and TRBJ2-7; 8 nucleotides line up with TRBD1. Germline trimming cut 6 bases from V and 0 bases from J; bases unmatched to any gene: 13. This CDR3 spans 17 amino acids. Germline V gives CDR1 SNHLY, CDR2 FYNNEI. CDR3 region: CASSGGQVKRSSYEQYF. The DNA for the CDR3 is TGTGCCAGCAGCGGGGGACAGGTGAAGCGAAGCTCCTACGAGCAGTACTTC.

J is TRBJ2-7 and V is TRBV5-6, with 7 positions matching TRBD2. CDR1 is SGHDT, CDR2 YYEEEE, per germline. The CDR3 runs to 15 residues. Trimming cost V 2 bases and J 7 bases; bases outside gene matches: 12. The CDR3 DNA reads TGTGCCAGCAGCTTCGAACTAGCGAGATACAATGAGCAGTACTTC. Translation gives CASSFELARYNEQYF. The whole variable domain, remainder taken from reference TRBV5-6 and TRBJ2-7, is DAGVTQSPTHLIKTRGQQVTLRCSPKSGHDTVSWYQQALGQGPQFIFQYYEEEERQRGNFPDRFSGHQFPNYSSELNVNALLLGDSALYLCASSFELARYNEQYFGPGTRLTVT.

J is TRBJ2-1 and V is TRBV20-1; perhaps TRBD1 as D (6 bases). CDR1 is DFQATT, CDR2 SNEGSKA, per germline (reference sequence). This CDR3 comprises 13 residues. The V end lost 5 bases, the J end lost 2 bases, and 10 bases lay between the germline ends. DNA for the CDR3: TGCAGTGCTGACCGGGACACCTACAATGAGCAGTTCTTC. It codes for CSADRDTYNEQFF.

This chain uses TRBV28 with TRBJ2-7; possible D gene TRBD1, 5 bases. V was pared by 2 bases and J by 6 bases, with 14 bases between. The CDR3 is 14 amino acids. Per germline, CDR1 MDHEN and CDR2 SYDVKM. The CDR3, as DNA: TGTGCCAGCAGTTTAGCCAGGGAAGGGTGCGAGCAGTACTTC. Translating gives CASSLAREGCEQYF.

The sample holds a few counts of this clonotype. The chain uses TRBV10-3 and TRBJ2-5; D perhaps matches TRBD2 (7 bases). The J call is doubtful: the DNA matches TRBJ2-4 better. The CDR3 is made up of 16 amino acids. Looked up from germline, CDR1 is ENHRY and CDR2 is SYGVKD. This CDR3 is CAISEGGAWAKNIQYF. The CDR3 DNA sequence: TGTGCCATCAGTGAGGGGGGGGCTTGGGCCAAAAACATTCAGTACTTC.

This rearrangement joins TRBV9 to TRBJ2-2, with D tentatively TRBD2 (6 bases). The CDR3 is made up of 12 amino acids. V was shortened by 7 bases and J by 6 bases, with 10 bases between the two germline ends. Germline CDR1 SGDLS, CDR2 YYNGEE. The chain's CDR3 is CASAGGSGELFF. In DNA, the CDR3 is TGTGCCAGCGCCGGGGGTTCCGGGGAGCTGTTTTTT. The entire variable domain, with the rest obtained from reference TRBV9 and TRBJ2-2, is as follows: DSGVTQTPKHLITATGQRVTLRCSPRSGDLSVYWYQQSLDQGLQFLIQYYNGEERAKGNILERFSAQQFPDLHSELNLSSLELGDSALYFCASAGGSGELFFGEGSRLTVL.

V usage is TRBV7-2 and J usage is TRBJ2-7; 14 nucleotides line up with TRBD2. From germline, CDR1 is SGHTA and CDR2 FQGNSA. With 1 base clipped from V and 0 bases from J, the junction kept 11 bases outside the gene matches. There are 20 residues in the CDR3. This CDR3 is CASSLVGTSGGRGSSYEQYF. CDR3 sequence (DNA): TGTGCCAGCAGCTTAGTCGGGACTAGCGGGGGTCGGGGGAGCTCCTACGAGCAGTACTTC.

The rearrangement uses TRBV9 and TRBJ2-1; 15 bases fit TRBD2. The V segment lost 4 bases and the J segment 4 bases; nucleotides outside the gene matches: 9. This CDR3 spans 18 amino acids. Germline-derived CDR1 and CDR2 are SGDLS and YYNGEE. DNA of the CDR3: TGTGCCAGCAGCCTACGACTCGGGACTAGCGGGGGGTACAATGAGCAGTTCTTC. It translates to CASSLRLGTSGGYNEQFF.

The gene calls are TRBV12-3 or TRBV12-4 and TRBJ2-3, with D possibly TRBD1 on 6 matching bases. V shed 7 bases and J shed 4 bases, with 15 bases lying between them. The CDR3 contains 14 residues. DNA of the CDR3: TGTGCCAGCACTGGTCTAGGGGGATCAGATACGCAGTATTTT. It is translated as CASTGLGGSDTQYF.

V gene TRBV24-1 combines with J gene TRBJ2-3; D is unresolved. CDR1 is KGHDR, CDR2 SFDVKD, per germline. Trimming removed 5 bases from V and 3 bases from J, with 5 bases in between. This CDR3 has 12 amino acids. This CDR3 is CATSAVTDTQYF. CDR3 in DNA: TGTGCCACCAGTGCCGTAACAGATACGCAGTATTTT.

This chain links TRBV28 with TRBJ1-2; D ambiguous. The CDR3 totals 13 residues. Trimming pared 8 bases from V and 4 bases from J, leaving 14 bases between. Germline V gene data show CDR1 as MDHEN and CDR2 as SYDVKM. CDR3 loop: CASHHGEGYGYTF. CDR3 coding DNA: TGTGCCAGCCACCACGGGGAGGGCTATGGCTACACCTTC.

This chain links TRBV12-3 or TRBV12-4 with TRBJ2-1, with D perhaps TRBD2 (5 bases). With 5 bases removed from V and 7 bases from J, the gap between germline ends came to 21 bases. The CDR3 loop spans 16 amino acids. Here the CDR3 DNA reads TGTGCCAGCAGTCCTATTGACCGGGCCCCGGGGAATGAGCAGTTCTTC. The encoded protein is CASSPIDRAPGNEQFF.

This clonotype was seen a handful of times. The V call is TRBV10-3, the J call TRBJ2-1; TRBD2 matches at 14 bases. V shed 6 bases and J 8 bases; nucleotides not matched to a gene: 12. Germline values: CDR1 ENHRY, CDR2 SYGVKD. The CDR3 covers 17 residues. The CDR3, as DNA: TGTGCCATCAGCCTATCTGGGACTAGCGGGGGATGGGATGAGCAGTTCTTC. Amino acids: CAISLSGTSGGWDEQFF.

A note on this clonotype: At one boundary the junction diverges from the germline segment, which might be a read error. The rearrangement uses TRBV29-1 and TRBJ2-3, with D possibly matching TRBD1 (6 bases). This CDR3 has 14 amino acids. Germline CDR1 is SQVTM and CDR2 is ANQGSEA. CDR3 DNA sequence: TGCAGCGTTGAGACAGGCCCTAGCACAGGTACGCAGTATTTT. This codes for CSVETGPSTGTQYF.

The chain has TRBV20-1 and TRBJ2-3, with D uncertain. This CDR3 region has 12 residues. Germline-derived CDR1 and CDR2 are DFQATT and SNEGSKA (reference sequence). Trimming cost V 4 bases and J 2 bases, with 7 bases left between them. The CDR3 sequence: CSATGLTDTQYF. For the CDR3, the DNA is TGCAGTGCTACAGGCCTCACAGATACGCAGTATTTT.

Note on this clonotype: Compared with germline, one end of the junction differs, possibly owing to a read error. V usage is TRBV9 and J usage is TRBJ2-1, with 8 nucleotides matching TRBD2. Germline V gene lookup returns CDR1 SGDLS and CDR2 YYNGEE. The CDR3 is 17 amino acids. As DNA, the CDR3 is TGTGCCAGCAGCCCCCCCCCAGCGGGGGTCTCCTACAATGAGCCGTTCTTC. Amino acid sequence: CASSPPPAGVSYNEPFF.

The chain links TRBV6-5 to TRBJ2-7, with D possibly being TRBD2 (5 bases). The CDR3 sequence is 14 residues long. From germline, CDR1 is MNHEY and CDR2 SVGAGI. Deletions cut 5 bases from V and 0 bases from J, with 11 bases between. The CDR3, as DNA: TGTGCCAGCAGTGGAGGTCTGAGCTCCTACGAGCAGTACTTC. It translates to CASSGGLSSYEQYF.

Details on this clonotype: Germline is not matched at one junction end, which may reflect a read error. This rearrangement joins TRBV15 to TRBJ2-3; 7 nucleotides match TRBD1. The length of the CDR3 is 16 residues. CDR1 and CDR2 from the germline V gene are LNHNV and YYDKDF (reference sequence). CDR3 protein: CATSSRQGGGTDTQYF. CDR3 bases: TGTGCCACCAGCAGCAGACAGGGCGGTGGGACAGACACGCAGTATTTT.

This chain joins TRBV14 and TRBJ2-1, with 8 bases aligning to TRBD1. The assigned J gene may be wrong: the sequence end matches TRBJ2-7 better. The V gene's germline CDR1 is SGHDN and CDR2 FVKESK. This CDR3 comprises 18 residues. In nucleotides, the CDR3 is TGTGCCAGCAGCCAAGGCGCGTCGAGACAGGGGATCTACAATGAGCAGTACTTC. Its protein product is CASSQGASRQGIYNEQYF.

V gene TRBV6-5 combines with J gene TRBJ1-2; D is unresolved. The germline V gene has CDR1 MNHEY and CDR2 SVGAGI. CDR3 length: 14 amino acids. The V end lost 6 bases, the J end lost 4 bases, and 15 bases lay between the germline ends. The CDR3 bases are TGTGCCAGCAGCCGCGGTTTCGGGGTCTATGGCTACACCTTC. This encodes CASSRGFGVYGYTF.

The chain carries TRBV7-8 and TRBJ2-4, with 13 positions matching TRBD2. Unmatched junction bases numbered 19, after V lost 5 bases and J lost 0 bases. CDR1 and CDR2 from the germline V gene are SGHVS and FQNEAQ. This CDR3 region has 22 residues. In DNA form, the CDR3 reads TGTGCCAGCAGCCCTCACTACGCACTAGCGGGGGGGCCGGAGTTAGCCAAAAACATTCAGTACTTC. Translating it yields CASSPHYALAGGPELAKNIQYF.

This sequence joins TRBV18 and TRBJ1-5, with D unclear. The CDR3 is made up of 16 amino acids. Germline CDR1 reads KGHSH; CDR2 reads LQKENI. V dropped 5 bases and J dropped 1 base, with 15 bases sitting between them. Here the CDR3 DNA reads TGTGCCAGCTCAGACCCCGGCAGGCTCAGCAATCAGCCCCAGCATTTT. This gives the protein CASSDPGRLSNQPQHF.

The V and J genes are TRBV3-1 and TRBJ2-1; no firm D call. Germline CDR1 LGHDT, CDR2 YNNKEL (reference sequence). Trimming cost V 0 bases and J 14 bases, with 23 bases left between them. The CDR3 has 16 residues. The DNA for the CDR3 is TGTGCCAGCAGCCAAGATAAGGGAAGGTTTATCCCCCTGGAGTTCTTC. Amino acid sequence: CASSQDKGRFIPLEFF.

This clonotype was counted at least ten times. The rearrangement uses TRBV5-1 and TRBJ2-5; a possible D gene is TRBD2 (6 bases). Trimming shortened V by 4 bases and J by 5 bases, and 12 bases separated the two germline ends. The CDR3 is 13 amino acids. Germline V lookup: CDR1 SGHRS, CDR2 YFSETQ. The CDR3 sequence is CASSPTGGETQYF. The CDR3 DNA is TGCGCCAGCAGCCCGACCGGGGGTGAGACCCAGTACTTC.

The chain couples TRBV7-2 to TRBJ2-7, with 12 bases matching TRBD2. Per germline, CDR1 SGHTA and CDR2 FQGNSA. The CDR3 consists of 17 residues. V shed 3 bases, J shed 3 bases, and the junction held 9 bases outside the gene matches. The CDR3 bases are TGTGCCAGCAGCTTTATAACGACTAGCGGGGGCGTCTACGAGCAGTACTTC. This gives the protein CASSFITTSGGVYEQYF.

This clonotype occurred a few times. The V call is TRBV20-1, the J call TRBJ2-3, with 7 bases aligning to TRBD2. CDR1 and CDR2 from the germline V gene are DFQATT and SNEGSKA (reference sequence). The CDR3 is 14 amino acids. V was clipped by 5 bases and J by 0 bases; unmatched bases: 5. CDR3 coding DNA: TGCAGTGCTGAGGGAGGGCGCAGCACAGATACGCAGTATTTT. Amino acid sequence: CSAEGGRSTDTQYF.

The chain recombines TRBV14 with TRBJ1-6; 9 bases match TRBD1. V lost 1 base, J lost 7 bases, and 2 bases stayed unmatched. The CDR3 has 15 amino acids. CDR1 and CDR2 from the germline V gene are SGHDN and FVKESK. The CDR3 sequence is CASSQAGQGNSPLHF. CDR3 nucleotides: TGTGCCAGCAGCCAAGCGGGACAGGGAAATTCACCCCTCCACTTT. The full variable domain, with the rest looked up from reference TRBV14 and TRBJ1-6, is EAGVTQFPSHSVIEKGQTVTLRCDPISGHDNLYWYRRVMGKEIKFLLHFVKESKQDESGMPNNRFLAERTGGTYSTLKVQPAELEDSGVYFCASSQAGQGNSPLHFGNGTRLTVT.